This T cell receptor beta chain comes out of a study of radiotherapy plus CTLA-4 blockade in lung cancer. Libraries were prepared by immunoSEQ multiplex PCR; TCRdb keeps only in-frame clonotypes and omits some of them. The data show tens of thousands of clones, with 78% seen just once and 3.5% to 4.5% held by the top ten. Overall study results and limits: After treatment with radiotherapy plus ipilimumab, TCR clones that came from the tumor expanded in blood. Reported findings show early blood T cell clone dynamics, with interferon-beta, best predicted response.

About this clone: Its antigen is unidentified.

CTLA-4 blockade using ipilimumab, together with focal radiation, was received by patients with chemo-refractory metastatic non-small-cell lung cancer. V lost 0 bases and J lost 9; bases outside the gene matches: 12. This CDR3 has 17 amino acids. Germline lookup yields CDR1 SGHKS and CDR2 YYEKEE (reference sequence). The sequencing used peripheral blood, collected from a patient treated with radiotherapy plus ipilimumab. This clonotype was obtained from a human donor with non-small cell lung cancer who had a partial response to radiotherapy plus ipilimumab. Some clones in this sample may be carry-over from other donors' samples. The rearrangement uses TRBV5-5 and TRBJ2-5; TRBD1 matches 12 bases. CDR3 in amino acids: CASSLVGTGGGQVAQYF. In DNA form, the CDR3 reads TGTGCCAGCAGCTTGGTGGGGACAGGGGGCGGCCAGGTGGCCCAGTACTTC.